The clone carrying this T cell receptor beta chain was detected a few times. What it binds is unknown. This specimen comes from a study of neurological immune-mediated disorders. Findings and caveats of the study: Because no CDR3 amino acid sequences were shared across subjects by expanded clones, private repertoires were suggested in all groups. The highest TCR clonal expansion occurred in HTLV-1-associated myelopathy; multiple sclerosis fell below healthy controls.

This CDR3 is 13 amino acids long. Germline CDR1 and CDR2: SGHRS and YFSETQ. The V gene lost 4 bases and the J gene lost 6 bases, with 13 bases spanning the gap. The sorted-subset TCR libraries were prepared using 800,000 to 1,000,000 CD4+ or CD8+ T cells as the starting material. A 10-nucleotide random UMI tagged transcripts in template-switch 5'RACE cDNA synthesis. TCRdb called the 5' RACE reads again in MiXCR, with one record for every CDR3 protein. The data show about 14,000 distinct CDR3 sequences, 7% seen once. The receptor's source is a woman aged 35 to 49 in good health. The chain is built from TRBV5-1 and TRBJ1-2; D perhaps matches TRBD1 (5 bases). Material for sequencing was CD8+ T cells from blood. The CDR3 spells CASSPGRVDGYTF. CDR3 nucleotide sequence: TGCGCCAGCAGCCCGGGACGGGTTGATGGCTACACCTTC.